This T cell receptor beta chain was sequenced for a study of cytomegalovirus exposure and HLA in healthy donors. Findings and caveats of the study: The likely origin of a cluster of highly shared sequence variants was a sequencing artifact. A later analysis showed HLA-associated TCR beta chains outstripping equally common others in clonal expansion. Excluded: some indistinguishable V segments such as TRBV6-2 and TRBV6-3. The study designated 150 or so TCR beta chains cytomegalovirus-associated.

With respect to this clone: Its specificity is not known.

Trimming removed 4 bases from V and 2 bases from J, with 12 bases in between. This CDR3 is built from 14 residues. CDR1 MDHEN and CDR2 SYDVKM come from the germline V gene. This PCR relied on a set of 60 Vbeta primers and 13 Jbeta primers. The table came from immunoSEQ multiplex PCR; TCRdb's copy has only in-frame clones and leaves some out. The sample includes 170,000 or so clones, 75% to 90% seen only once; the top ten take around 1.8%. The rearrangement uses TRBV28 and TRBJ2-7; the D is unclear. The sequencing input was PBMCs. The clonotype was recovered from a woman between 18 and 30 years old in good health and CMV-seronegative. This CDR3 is CASSSRLLTYEQYF. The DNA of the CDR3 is TGTGCCAGCAGTTCCCGACTGTTGACCTACGAGCAGTACTTC.